This TCR beta chain was found in a study of human T cells and chemical hapten exposure. Study information: Skin on the upper inner arm, around 2 cm by around 2 cm in size, was sensitized with 2% DPC. Alopecia areata, totalis or universalis affected patients who were mostly female. Study results and limitations: The presence of alopecia in the donors means their immune response may differ from healthy people's.

A word on this clonotype: Its specificity is not known.

TCRdb processed the RACE reads anew with MiXCR; each CDR3 protein has one entry. The data show roughly 180,000 distinct CDR3 sequences, 20% to 25% seen once. Germline V lookup: CDR1 PRHDT, CDR2 FYEKMQ (reference sequence). The ends were cut back, 6 bases at V and 3 bases at J, with 9 bases in the middle. This CDR3 is built from 13 residues. The time point was: patch test 1, 2 weeks after DPC sensitization. Regarding treatment: therapeutic diphenylcyclopropenone sensitization with weekly scalp DPC. V usage is TRBV13 and J usage is TRBJ2-1, with D hard to call. This receptor was identified in a woman aged 50 to 60 with alopecia areata. Some clones in this sample may be carry-over from other donors' samples. The source material was whole blood, sampled in connection with sensitization to the hapten diphenylcyclopropenone (DPC). Here the CDR3 DNA reads TGTGCCAGCAGAGTGACAAGCTACAATGAGCAGTTCTTC. It translates to CASRVTSYNEQFF.